These T cell receptor beta chains were read from a single sample in a study of T cells in Graves' hyperthyroidism and ophthalmopathy. MiXCR, applied by TCRdb to the multiplex PCR reads, yields one record per CDR3 protein. Of hundreds of thousands of distinct CDR3 sequences in the sample, approximately 14% were seen once. Input material: blood. These receptors were collected from a man younger than 30 with Graves' ophthalmopathy. The CDR3 runs from the conserved cysteine through the conserved F or W. D genes are given only for firm matches. The size of a clone is reported for some rows only, either as once, few or many, or as a class for expanded clones.

16,TRBD1,TRBJ2-2,many,TRBV12-3/TRBV12-4,CASSAGQGANTGELFF,TGTGCCAGCAGTGCGGGACAGGGAGCGAACACCGGGGAGCTGTTTTTT
13,NA,TRBJ1-6,many,TRBV6-5,CASSYQRNSPLHF,TGTGCCAGCAGTTACCAGAGAAATTCACCCCTCCACTTT
15,TRBD2,TRBJ2-5,many,TRBV7-2,CASSWTSGGKETQYF,TGTGCCAGCAGCTGGACTAGCGGGGGCAAAGAGACCCAGTACTTC
14,NA,TRBJ1-5,once,TRBV2,CAGSERGRNQPQHF,TGTGCCGGCAGTGAACGGGGACGCAATCAGCCCCAGCATTTT
14,NA,TRBJ2-3,NA,TRBV7-2,CASSPAPVTDTQYF,TGTGCCAGCAGCCCAGCCCCCGTCACAGATACGCAGTATTTT
17,TRBD1,TRBJ2-5,NA,TRBV27,CASSPKAGTGGRETQYF,TGTGCCAGCAGTCCCAAAGCCGGGACAGGTGGTAGAGAGACCCAGTACTTC
15,NA,TRBJ2-6,many,TRBV29-1,CSVGQARSGANVLTF,TGCAGCGTTGGCCAGGCCCGCTCTGGGGCCAACGTCCTGACTTTC
16,TRBD1,TRBJ2-3,many,TRBV5-1,CASSLMTQGMADTQYF,TGCGCCAGCAGCTTGATGACACAGGGGATGGCAGATACGCAGTATTTT
14,NA,TRBJ1-2,NA,TRBV20-1,CSARPELSPYGYTF,TGCAGTGCTAGGCCAGAGTTGTCCCCATATGGCTACACCTTC
14,NA,TRBJ2-7,many,TRBV11-2,CASRRQLSSYEQYF,TGTGCCAGCCGACGACAGCTTAGCTCCTACGAGCAGTACTTC
14,NA,TRBJ2-5,many,TRBV5-1,CASSLAPEQETQYF,TGCGCCAGCAGCTTGGCCCCGGAACAAGAGACCCAGTACTTC
14,NA,TRBJ2-2,many,TRBV24-1,CATSLSSNTGELFF,TGTGCCACCAGCTTATCAAGTAACACCGGGGAGCTGTTTTTT
13,NA,TRBJ1-5,many,TRBV6-1,CASRETEGQPQHF,TGTGCCAGCAGAGAGACAGAAGGTCAGCCCCAGCATTTT
11,NA,TRBJ2-2,many,TRBV3-1,CASSFGLLLFF,TGTGCCAGCAGCTTCGGCCTATTGCTGTTTTTT
13,TRBD2,TRBJ2-1,NA,TRBV4-1,CASRRTSFDEQFF,TGCGCCAGCAGACGGACTAGCTTCGATGAGCAGTTCTTC
13,NA,TRBJ1-1,many,TRBV10-1,CASRVGAHTEAFF,TGCGCCAGCAGGGTAGGGGCACACACTGAAGCTTTCTTT
13,NA,TRBJ1-5,NA,TRBV12-3/TRBV12-4,CASSPSGDQPQHF,TGTGCCAGCAGCCCTTCGGGCGATCAGCCCCAGCATTTT
13,TRBD1,TRBJ2-7,many,TRBV19,CASTTGTGDEQYF,TGTGCCAGTACTACCGGGACAGGGGACGAGCAGTACTTC
15,NA,TRBJ1-2,many,TRBV11-3,CASSLGREPNYGYTF,TGTGCCAGCAGCTTAGGCAGGGAGCCTAACTATGGCTACACCTTC
16,TRBD2,TRBJ2-2,few,TRBV19,CASSYSGVEYDGELFF,TGTGCCAGTAGTTATAGCGGGGTTGAGTACGACGGGGAGCTGTTTTTT
13,NA,TRBJ2-3,many,TRBV6-5,CASSYGSTDTQYF,TGTGCCAGCAGTTACGGAAGCACAGATACGCAGTATTTT
13,TRBD1,TRBJ1-5,few,TRBV12-3/TRBV12-4,CASSLGRGQPQHF,TGTGCCAGCAGTTTAGGCAGGGGGCAGCCCCAGCATTTT
15,TRBD2,TRBJ2-7,many,TRBV5-1,CASSPFTSGSYEQYF,TGCGCCAGCAGCCCCTTTACTAGCGGGTCCTACGAGCAGTACTTC
15,NA,TRBJ1-1,few,TRBV5-1,CASSLMLGLNTEAFF,TGCGCCAGCAGCTTGATGCTGGGGCTGAACACTGAAGCTTTCTTT
15,TRBD2,TRBJ2-7,many,TRBV12-3/TRBV12-4,CASSSGLAGGREQYF,TGTGCCAGCAGTTCAGGACTAGCGGGAGGGCGGGAGCAGTACTTC
17,TRBD2,TRBJ2-5,NA,TRBV30,CAWSVTRTSGSRETQYF,TGTGCCTGGAGTGTGACCCGGACTAGCGGGAGCCGCGAGACCCAGTACTTC
13,TRBD1,TRBJ2-7,many,TRBV10-3,CAISTGQVYEQYF,TGTGCCATCAGTACGGGACAGGTCTACGAGCAGTACTTC
15,NA,TRBJ2-5,few,TRBV6-1,CASSRTIPTGGTQYF,TGTGCCAGCAGTAGGACTATCCCCACCGGGGGGACCCAGTACTTC
14,NA,TRBJ1-1,NA,TRBV2,CASTDGTENTEAFF,TGTGCCAGCACTGATGGGACGGAGAACACTGAAGCTTTCTTT
14,NA,TRBJ2-7,NA,TRBV5-1,CASSLRQGSYGQYF,TGCGCCAGCAGCTTGAGGCAGGGCTCCTACGGGCAGTACTTC
14,NA,TRBJ1-2,many,TRBV15,CATSRDAANYGYTF,TGTGCCACCAGCAGAGATGCAGCGAACTATGGCTACACCTTC
16,TRBD1,TRBJ2-7,many,TRBV7-8,CASSLVSGTGGEEQYF,TGTGCCAGCAGCTTAGTGTCCGGGACAGGGGGAGAGGAGCAGTACTTC
15,NA,TRBJ1-4,many,TRBV13,CASSLGHREREKLFF,TGTGCCAGCAGCTTAGGCCACAGGGAGCGTGAAAAACTGTTTTTT
15,TRBD1,TRBJ2-5,many,TRBV3-1,CASSQGAGGPETQYF,TGTGCCAGCAGCCAGGGGGCAGGGGGCCCAGAGACCCAGTACTTC
12,NA,TRBJ2-7,many,TRBV7-9,CASSFTGNEQYF,TGTGCCAGCAGCTTCACAGGTAACGAGCAGTACTTC
14,TRBD1,TRBJ1-1,NA,TRBV5-1,CASSFQGGRGEAFF,TGCGCCAGCAGCTTCCAGGGGGGGCGCGGTGAAGCTTTCTTT
12,NA,TRBJ1-2,many,TRBV29-1,CSVEDIGGGYTF,TGCAGCGTTGAAGACATCGGGGGCGGCTACACCTTC
15,TRBD1,TRBJ2-7,many,TRBV7-9,CASSPRGTGRGEQYF,TGTGCCAGCAGCCCTCGCGGGACAGGGAGAGGCGAGCAGTACTTC
16,TRBD1,TRBJ1-1,NA,TRBV28,CASSAPGGGFLGEAFF,TGTGCCAGCAGTGCCCCAGGGGGCGGCTTCCTCGGTGAAGCTTTCTTT
14,NA,TRBJ1-1,many,TRBV6-1,CASSWDTMNTEAFF,TGTGCCAGCAGTTGGGACACCATGAACACTGAAGCTTTCTTT
16,TRBD2,TRBJ2-5,many,TRBV6-1,CASSETSGLAGASQYF,TGTGCCAGCAGTGAAACCTCGGGACTAGCGGGGGCCTCTCAGTACTTC
15,NA,TRBJ2-5,few,TRBV20-1,CSARDPGGVQETQYF,TGCAGTGCTAGAGATCCAGGGGGGGTACAAGAGACCCAGTACTTC
18,NA,TRBJ2-1,NA,TRBV7-6,CASSPAWSPREPYNEQFF,TGTGCCAGCAGCCCGGCATGGTCCCCCAGGGAGCCCTACAATGAGCAGTTCTTC
14,NA,TRBJ2-5,many,TRBV7-8,CASSLPGSGETQYF,TGTGCCAGCAGCCTGCCGGGGTCCGGAGAGACCCAGTACTTC
17,TRBD1,TRBJ2-7,NA,TRBV18,CASSKFAPQDRANEQYF,TGTGCCAGCTCAAAATTCGCGCCCCAGGACAGGGCCAACGAGCAGTACTTC
17,TRBD1,TRBJ2-3,NA,TRBV12-3/TRBV12-4,CASSLAGTGGDTDTQYF,TGTGCCAGCAGTCTAGCCGGGACAGGGGGCGACACAGATACGCAGTATTTT
16,NA,TRBJ2-6,few,TRBV6-1,CASSWSLHSGANVLTF,TGTGCCAGCAGTTGGTCTCTCCACTCTGGGGCCAACGTCCTGACTTTC
14,TRBD1,TRBJ1-6,many,TRBV20-1,CSARDLRGNSPLHF,TGCAGTGCTAGAGATCTCAGGGGGAATTCACCCCTCCACTTT
21,TRBD2,TRBJ2-1,many,TRBV7-8,CASSPQGPGTSGAQSYNEQFF,TGTGCCAGCAGCCCGCAAGGACCCGGAACTAGCGGGGCCCAATCCTACAATGAGCAGTTCTTC
14,NA,TRBJ1-1,few,TRBV29-1,CSVEVAWGHTEAFF,TGCAGCGTTGAAGTGGCGTGGGGGCATACTGAAGCTTTCTTT
14,TRBD1,TRBJ1-2,many,TRBV5-1,CASSTGQGASGYTF,TGCGCCAGCAGCACTGGACAGGGGGCAAGTGGCTACACCTTC
11,NA,TRBJ2-7,many,TRBV18,CASSPGDEQYF,TGTGCCAGCAGCCCTGGAGACGAGCAGTACTTC
16,NA,TRBJ2-1,many,TRBV20-1,CSAVPSWGDFYNEQFF,TGCAGTGCTGTACCCAGTTGGGGCGACTTCTACAATGAGCAGTTCTTC